What follows are 30 T cell receptor beta chains derived from one specimen sequenced in a study of blood T cell repertoires in COVID-19. Produced via immunoSEQ multiplex PCR; TCRdb's table is partial and in-frame only. Among approximately 300,000 clones, about 90% were seen once, and the ten largest hold approximately 5%. The source material was PBMCs or T cells enriched from blood (not recorded which). The receptor set was obtained from a young woman who had recovered from COVID-19.

The CDR3 region is CASSFGPLAEQYF. Written as DNA, the CDR3 is TGTGCCAGCAGTTTTGGGCCTCTGGCCGAGCAGTACTTC. The J gene is TRBJ2-7, the V gene TRBV12-3 or TRBV12-4, with D uncertain. Trimming cost V 3 bases and J 6 bases, with 12 bases left between them. The CDR3 has 13 residues.

This clone was picked up one time. The V and J genes are TRBV6-5 and TRBJ1-1; 8 nucleotides align to TRBD1. This CDR3 contains 15 residues. CDR1 is MNHEY, CDR2 SVGAGI, per germline. The trim removed 5 bases at V and 0 bases at J, leaving 5 bases unmatched. The CDR3 sequence is CASSLGQGVNTEAFF. CDR3 DNA sequence: TGTGCCAGCAGTCTAGGACAGGGAGTGAACACTGAAGCTTTCTTT.

In its sample, this clone was seen once. The V gene is TRBV3-1 (or the pseudogene TRBV3-2), the J gene TRBJ2-3; D is perhaps TRBD2 (5 bases). This CDR3 spans 15 amino acids. V was pared by 0 bases and J by 5 bases, with 12 bases between. Germline-derived CDR1 and CDR2 are LGHDT and YNNKEL (reference sequence). The CDR3 loop is CASSQEAAFGDTQYF. The CDR3 DNA reads as TGTGCCAGCAGCCAAGAAGCGGCGTTCGGAGATACGCAGTATTTT.

The CDR3 sequence is CASRDSGFGELFF. In nucleotides, the CDR3 is TGCGCCAGCAGGGATTCAGGGTTCGGGGAGCTGTTTTTT. J is TRBJ2-2 and V is TRBV4-3; a weak D match, TRBD1 (5 bases). This CDR3 is built from 13 residues. The germline gives CDR1 LGHNA, CDR2 YSLEER. V lost 6 bases to trimming and J lost 7 bases, with 12 bases between them.

The chain carries TRBV3-1 (or the pseudogene TRBV3-2) and TRBJ2-5; 8 bases are a match to TRBD1. Germline trimming cut 4 bases from V and 1 base from J; bases unmatched to any gene: 5. From germline, CDR1 is LGHDT and CDR2 YNNKEL (reference sequence). The CDR3 extends over 15 amino acids. In nucleotides, the CDR3 is TGTGCCAGCAGCCCCGGGACAGGAGGCCAAGAGACCCAGTACTTC. It is translated as CASSPGTGGQETQYF.

This clone showed up just a few times. The chain has TRBV11-2 and TRBJ2-1; the D gene is possibly TRBD2 (7 bases). The CDR3 totals 18 residues. Germline values: CDR1 SGHAT, CDR2 FQNNGV. The V end lost 1 base, the J end lost 0 bases, and 16 bases lay between the germline ends. The CDR3 protein is CASSLVGGGPRSYNEQFF. DNA for the CDR3: TGTGCCAGCAGCTTAGTGGGGGGGGGCCCCCGCTCCTACAATGAGCAGTTCTTC.

V and J are TRBV18 and TRBJ2-7, with 12 bases identical to TRBD2. This CDR3 comprises 17 residues. Per the germline V gene, CDR1 is KGHSH and CDR2 is LQKENI. V trimming: 1 base; J trimming: 4 bases; junction bases outside the gene matches: 8. For the CDR3, the DNA is TGTGCCAGCTCACCACTGGCTAGCGGGGGGGCCGGGTACGAGCAGTACTTC. It specifies CASSPLASGGAGYEQYF.

This clone was seen just once. The CDR3 region has the DNA TGTGCCTGGAAACACGACGAAACGGGGGTTGGGGAAGCTTTCTTT. Translation gives CAWKHDETGVGEAFF. The J gene is TRBJ1-1, the V gene TRBV30; D is perhaps TRBD1 (5 bases). V lost 4 bases to trimming and J lost 8 bases, with 23 bases between them. Germline CDR1 is GTSNPN and CDR2 is SVGIG (reference sequence). The CDR3 spans 15 residues. The variable domain in full, with the rest retrieved from reference TRBV30 and TRBJ1-1, is SQTIHQWPATLVQPVGSPLSLECTVEGTSNPNLYWYRQAAGRGLQLLFYSVGIGQISSEVPQNLSASRPQDRQFILSSKKLLLSDSGFYLCAWKHDETGVGEAFFGQGTRLTVV.

V and J are TRBV18 and TRBJ1-5; D remains unclear. The germline V gene has CDR1 KGHSH and CDR2 LQKENI. Trimming pared 3 bases from V and 4 bases from J, leaving 7 bases between. There are 13 residues in the CDR3. This CDR3 reads CASSPGGNQPQHF. The CDR3 bases are TGTGCCAGCTCACCGGGCGGGAATCAGCCCCAGCATTTT.

The chain employs TRBV19 and TRBJ1-4; 7 nucleotides match TRBD1. Germline assignment: CDR1 LNHDA and CDR2 SQIVND (reference sequence). Trimming cost V 5 bases and J 4 bases; bases outside gene matches: 4. The CDR3 covers 14 residues. DNA of the CDR3: TGTGCCAGTAGTCTGGGACAGAATAATGAAAAACTGTTTTTT. This encodes CASSLGQNNEKLFF.

The chain employs TRBV14 and TRBJ1-2; no clear D gene. CDR1 SGHDN and CDR2 FVKESK come from the germline V gene. The germline V and J ends were trimmed by 0 bases and 3 bases, with 11 bases remaining between them. The CDR3 length is 15 residues. Here the CDR3 reads CASSQDLSGDYGYTF. Written as DNA, the CDR3 is TGTGCCAGCAGCCAAGATCTTTCGGGAGACTATGGCTACACCTTC.

This chain joins TRBV30 and TRBJ1-5; D not resolved. The CDR3 extends over 15 amino acids. Looked up from germline, CDR1 is GTSNPN and CDR2 is SVGIG (reference sequence). The ends were cut back, 0 bases at V and 2 bases at J, with 11 bases in the middle. The CDR3 loop reads CAWSVSGERNQPQHF. The CDR3 region has the DNA TGTGCCTGGAGTGTTTCCGGGGAGCGCAATCAGCCCCAGCATTTT.

CDR3 amino acids: CSVGGRSYEQYF. The CDR3 region has the DNA TGCAGCGTTGGCGGCAGATCCTACGAGCAGTACTTC. The chain joins TRBV29-1 to TRBJ2-7; the D is unclear. Germline CDR1 reads SQVTM; CDR2 reads ANQGSEA. Between the trimmed V and J ends, which lost 4 bases and 1 base, there was a span of 8 bases. The length of the CDR3 is 12 residues.

The V call is TRBV19, the J call TRBJ1-2, with 10 nucleotides matching TRBD1. Germline values: CDR1 LNHDA, CDR2 SQIVND (reference sequence). J gave up 0 bases and V 8 bases, and 9 bases lay outside the gene matches. There are 16 residues in the CDR3. CDR3: CASGTGQGLSNYGYTF. The CDR3 nucleotides are TGTGCCAGTGGGACGGGACAGGGGCTTTCTAACTATGGCTACACCTTC.

The chain links TRBV10-3 to TRBJ1-3; tentatively, D is TRBD1 (6 bases). The V end was cut by 2 bases, the J end by 4 bases, with 12 bases between. Germline V gene sequence: CDR1 ENHRY, CDR2 SYGVKD. The CDR3 is 15 amino acids. The CDR3 region is CAISEHRAYGNTIYF. CDR3 nucleotide sequence: TGTGCCATCAGTGAGCACAGGGCGTACGGAAACACCATATATTTT.

The chain is built from TRBV24-1 and TRBJ2-3; D may be TRBD1 (5 bases). Trimming removed 3 bases at V and 2 bases at J, with 14 bases between. The CDR3 spans 16 residues. Germline CDR1 KGHDR, CDR2 SFDVKD. CDR3 nucleotides: TGTGCCACCAGTGATCCCAGCCCACAGGCCACAGATACGCAGTATTTT. Translated, it gives CATSDPSPQATDTQYF.

The chain recombines TRBV7-9 with TRBJ1-1; TRBD1 might be the D (6 bases). This CDR3 spans 14 amino acids. Trimming took 5 bases from V and 4 from J, leaving 14 bases between them. Looked up from germline, CDR1 is SEHNR and CDR2 is FQNEAQ (reference sequence). CDR3 in amino acids: CASSLYREGTEAFF. The CDR3 nucleotides are TGTGCCAGCAGCCTTTACAGGGAAGGCACTGAAGCTTTCTTT.

The rearrangement joins TRBV27 to TRBJ2-1; the match to TRBD1 covers 9 bases. This CDR3 is 11 amino acids long. CDR1 is MNHEY, CDR2 SMNVEV, per germline (reference sequence). The J segment lost 14 bases and the V segment lost 5 bases, leaving 4 bases of the junction unmatched. Here the CDR3 reads CASSIRDREFF. The CDR3 DNA reads TGTGCCAGCAGTATCCGGGACAGGGAGTTCTTC.

CDR3 DNA: TGCAGTGCTAGTCTTGAGGGGGCCTTAGATGAGCAGTTCTTC. Translating gives CSASLEGALDEQFF. The V gene is TRBV20-1, the J gene TRBJ2-1, with 7 bases that match TRBD1. The ends lost 3 bases at V and 8 bases at J; junction bases unmatched: 10. This CDR3 has 14 amino acids. Germline values: CDR1 DFQATT, CDR2 SNEGSKA (reference sequence).

J is TRBJ2-3 and V is TRBV6-5, with D perhaps matching TRBD1 (5 bases). The germline gives CDR1 MNHEY, CDR2 SVGAGI. V dropped 8 bases and J dropped 2 bases, with 17 bases sitting between them. This CDR3 contains 15 residues. The CDR3 region is CASPRGSEFTDTQYF. DNA of the CDR3: TGTGCCAGCCCTAGGGGCAGTGAATTCACAGATACGCAGTATTTT.

The genes are TRBV6-5 and TRBJ1-1, with a possible D match to TRBD1 (5 bases). The germline CDR1 and CDR2 sequences are MNHEY and SVGAGI. CDR3 length equals 11 residues. V gave up 6 bases and J gave up 6 bases, with 8 bases separating them. CDR3 sequence (DNA): TGTGCCAGCAGAGGGGTGGCTGAAGCTTTCTTT. This gives the protein CASRGVAEAFF.

The rearrangement links TRBV9 to TRBJ2-1; 12 bases align to TRBD2. V lost 4 bases to trimming and J lost 8 bases; unmatched junction nucleotides: 10. Germline CDR1 and CDR2: SGDLS and YYNGEE. The CDR3 has 16 residues. DNA for the CDR3: TGTGCCAGCAGCCCACGGGCTAGCGGGGGGGCCGATGAGCAGTTCTTC. Amino acid sequence: CASSPRASGGADEQFF.

About this clone: Other nucleotide sequences in the sample specify the same CDR3. V and J are TRBV7-3 and TRBJ1-5; 7 bases line up with TRBD1. J lost 7 bases, V lost 5 bases, and 5 bases had no gene match. The CDR3 totals 13 residues. Germline CDR1 and CDR2: SGHTA and FQGTGA. The CDR3: CASSLDREQPQHF. The CDR3 bases are TGTGCCAGCAGCCTAGACAGGGAGCAGCCCCAGCATTTT.

Only a few counts were recorded for this clone. This chain connects TRBV6-5 to TRBJ2-7; TRBD2 is a possible D gene (5 bases). The CDR3 loop spans 13 amino acids. CDR1 and CDR2 from the germline V gene are MNHEY and SVGAGI. Deletions cut 6 bases from V and 3 bases from J, with 12 bases between. The CDR3 DNA sequence: TGTGCCAGCAGCCGCTCGGGAAACTACGAGCAGTACTTC. Its protein product is CASSRSGNYEQYF.

The sample holds a few counts of this clone. In DNA, the CDR3 is TGTGCCATCAGTGGCGGGACCCCGCCTGAAGCTTTCTTT. It translates to CAISGGTPPEAFF. The chain is built from TRBV10-3 and TRBJ1-1; the D gene is possibly TRBD1 (5 bases). CDR1 and CDR2 (germline): ENHRY, SYGVKD. V lost 4 bases and J 6 bases, leaving 12 bases between the germline ends. The CDR3 length is 13 residues.

CDR3 amino acids: CAWSVRREFNYGYTF. CDR3 nucleotide sequence: TGTGCCTGGAGTGTACGGAGGGAATTTAACTATGGCTACACCTTC. The chain is built from TRBV30 and TRBJ1-2, with D uncertain. V shed 0 bases and J shed 1 base, with 12 bases lying between them. The CDR3 totals 15 residues. In germline, CDR1 is GTSNPN, CDR2 SVGIG (reference sequence).

The rearrangement uses TRBV6-1 and TRBJ1-5; 8 bases are shared with TRBD1. Germline CDR1 reads MNHNS; CDR2 reads SASEGT. This CDR3 is built from 16 residues. The V segment lost 3 bases and the J segment 5 bases; nucleotides outside the gene matches: 9. CDR3 amino acids: CASSEFSRGPDQPQHF. In nucleotides, the CDR3 is TGTGCCAGCAGTGAGTTCTCCAGGGGGCCGGATCAGCCCCAGCATTTT.

The rearrangement joins TRBV30 to TRBJ1-6; possible D gene TRBD1, 5 bases. V was pared by 0 bases and J by 7 bases, with 10 bases between. This CDR3 comprises 14 residues. Per the germline V gene, CDR1 is GTSNPN and CDR2 is SVGIG (reference sequence). In DNA, the CDR3 is TGTGCCTGGAGTGTACGTGGGGGGAATTCACCCCTCCACTTT. It yields the protein CAWSVRGGNSPLHF.

The chain has TRBV7-2 and TRBJ1-6; D is possibly TRBD1 (6 bases). The germline V gene has CDR1 SGHTA and CDR2 FQGNSA. V was pared by 5 bases and J by 13 bases, with 15 bases between. This CDR3 comprises 13 residues. The CDR3 DNA is TGTGCCAGCAGCGCAAAACAGGGCTCGCCCCTCCACTTT. Translated, it gives CASSAKQGSPLHF.

The chain combines TRBV18 with TRBJ1-6; the D gene is possibly TRBD1 (5 bases). CDR1 and CDR2 (germline): KGHSH, LQKENI. V lost 2 bases, J lost 10 bases, and 15 bases lay in between. This CDR3 spans 15 amino acids. The CDR3 protein is CASSPARQGGSPLHF. The CDR3 nucleotides are TGTGCCAGCTCACCAGCGCGGCAGGGTGGGTCACCCCTCCACTTT.